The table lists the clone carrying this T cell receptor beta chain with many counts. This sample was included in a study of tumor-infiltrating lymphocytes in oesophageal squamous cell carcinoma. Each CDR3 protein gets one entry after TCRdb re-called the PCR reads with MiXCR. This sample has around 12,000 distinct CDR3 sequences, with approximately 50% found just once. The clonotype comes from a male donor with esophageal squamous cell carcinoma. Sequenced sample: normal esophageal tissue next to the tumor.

CDR3 amino acids: CASSSPGDRAYEQYF. In nucleotides, the CDR3 is TGTGCCAGCAGCTCCCCGGGAGACAGAGCCTACGAGCAGTACTTC. The J gene is TRBJ2-7, the V gene TRBV11-2, with D perhaps matching TRBD2 (6 bases). CDR1 SGHAT and CDR2 FQNNGV come from the germline V gene. This CDR3 is 15 amino acids long. Trimming took off 4 bases at V and 2 bases at J, with 15 bases between the two ends.